Listed below are T cell receptor beta chains from one sample, sequenced in a study of T-cell reconstitution after alpha-beta-depleted transplantation in children. From the PCR reads, TCRdb called clonotypes with MiXCR, one entry per CDR3 protein. The sample lists approximately 170,000 distinct CDR3 sequences, 11% occurring once. The starting material was PBMCs, obtained before TCRalphabeta/CD19-depleted stem cell transplant. The receptor source for this set is a boy aged 2-15 years with acute myeloid leukemia, due to receive a stem cell transplant. Both conserved end residues are part of each CDR3. Each record gives: J gene, D gene, clone size, V gene, CDR3 protein, CDR3 DNA. D genes are given only for firm matches. Clone size is not always given. Where it is, it says once, few, many or a class for expanded clones.

>TRBJ1-1|NA|many|TRBV6-1
CASSVWVSNTEAFF
TGTGCCAGCAGTGTATGGGTATCGAACACTGAAGCTTTCTTT
>TRBJ2-1|NA|many|TRBV7-9
CASSFAEWEFF
TGTGCCAGCAGCTTCGCGGAATGGGAGTTCTTC
>TRBJ2-5|NA|many|TRBV7-9
CASSSGLGAGETQYF
TGTGCCAGCAGCTCAGGTTTGGGGGCCGGGGAGACCCAGTACTTC
>TRBJ2-1|NA|many|TRBV12-3/TRBV12-4
CASSPPRNEQFF
TGTGCCAGCAGTCCTCCCCGAAATGAGCAGTTCTTC
>TRBJ2-5|NA|many|TRBV4-1
CASSQAWVVAQETQYF
TGCGCCAGCAGCCAAGCCTGGGTGGTAGCCCAAGAGACCCAGTACTTC
>TRBJ2-5|TRBD2|NA|TRBV7-8
CASNLSDSGDQETQYF
TGTGCCAGCAACTTATCGGATAGCGGGGACCAAGAGACCCAGTACTTC
>TRBJ1-1|TRBD1|many|TRBV4-1
CASSLTGENTEAFF
TGCGCCAGCAGCTTGACAGGGGAGAACACTGAAGCTTTCTTT
>TRBJ1-1|TRBD1|many|TRBV20-1
CSADPRTGGYTEAFF
TGCAGTGCCGATCCGCGGACAGGAGGGTACACTGAAGCTTTCTTT
>TRBJ1-2|NA|many|TRBV27
CASSSDLNPYGYTF
TGTGCCAGCAGTTCGGACCTTAATCCCTATGGCTACACCTTC
>TRBJ2-1|NA|NA|TRBV27
CASSLFGQGGGNEQFF
TGTGCCAGCAGTTTATTCGGTCAGGGTGGGGGCAATGAGCAGTTCTTC
>TRBJ2-5|NA|many|TRBV9
CASSVGGPLETQYF
TGTGCCAGCAGCGTAGGAGGGCCCCTGGAGACCCAGTACTTC
>TRBJ1-1|NA|many|TRBV29-1
CSVEDFSADTEAFF
TGCAGCGTTGAAGACTTCTCCGCGGACACTGAAGCTTTCTTT
>TRBJ1-3|NA|many|TRBV7-9
CASTVSGNTIYF
TGTGCCAGCACCGTTTCCGGAAACACCATATATTTT
>TRBJ2-7|NA|many|TRBV12-3/TRBV12-4
CASSHVSSYEQYF
TGTGCCAGCAGCCATGTCAGCTCCTACGAGCAGTACTTC
>TRBJ2-7|TRBD2|many|TRBV5-1
CASGATSRSGEQYF
TGCGCCAGCGGAGCGACTAGCAGATCTGGCGAGCAGTACTTC
>TRBJ1-1|TRBD1|many|TRBV20-1
CSARGQGGTEAFF
TGCAGTGCTAGAGGGCAGGGGGGCACTGAAGCTTTCTTT
>TRBJ1-6|NA|many|TRBV20-1
CSASKGRAYNSPLHF
TGCAGTGCTAGCAAGGGGCGCGCCTATAATTCACCCCTCCACTTT
>TRBJ2-1|TRBD2|many|TRBV4-1
CASSHTSDVSSYNEQFF
TGCGCCAGCAGCCACACTAGCGACGTGAGCTCCTACAATGAGCAGTTCTTC
>TRBJ2-6|NA|many|TRBV3-2
CASSPRQVGPSGANVLTF
TGTGCCAGCAGTCCTAGACAGGTCGGCCCTTCTGGGGCCAACGTCCTGACTTTC
>TRBJ1-6|TRBD1|many|TRBV5-1
CASRPIGTGGNSPLHF
TGCGCCAGCAGACCGATCGGGACAGGGGGAAATTCACCCCTCCACTTT
>TRBJ1-1|TRBD1|many|TRBV15
CATSNSLNRDRRNTEAFF
TGTGCCACCAGCAATTCACTGAACCGGGACAGACGGAACACTGAAGCTTTCTTT
>TRBJ2-7|NA|many|TRBV12-3/TRBV12-4
CASSPDRYEQYF
TGTGCCAGCAGCCCAGACAGATACGAGCAGTACTTC
>TRBJ2-3|TRBD2|many|TRBV4-2
CASSPQGGSGGPYTQYF
TGTGCCAGCAGCCCTCAAGGGGGGAGCGGGGGGCCTTATACGCAGTATTTT
>TRBJ1-6|NA|many|TRBV7-9
CASSPHAQVHF
TGTGCCAGCAGCCCCCATGCCCAAGTCCACTTT
>TRBJ1-5|NA|many|TRBV11-2
CASSLAQFNQPQHF
TGTGCCAGCAGCTTAGCACAGTTCAATCAGCCCCAGCATTTT
>TRBJ2-6|NA|many|TRBV30
CAWSYSGVWSGANVLTF
TGTGCCTGGAGCTACAGCGGCGTGTGGTCTGGGGCCAACGTCCTGACTTTC
>TRBJ1-4|TRBD1|NA|TRBV12-5
CASGLQTGDNRIGEKLFF
TGTGCTAGTGGTTTGCAGACAGGGGACAATCGTATCGGTGAAAAACTGTTTTTT
>TRBJ1-2|NA|many|TRBV10-3
CAIKVTDYGYTF
TGTGCCATCAAGGTAACGGATTATGGCTACACCTTC
>TRBJ1-2|NA|many|TRBV21-1
CASSKDRVGGGYTF
TGTGCCAGCAGCAAAGACAGGGTGGGAGGTGGCTACACCTTC
>TRBJ2-1|TRBD1|many|TRBV7-9
CASSLAVGQVDNEQFF
TGTGCCAGCAGCTTAGCGGTAGGACAGGTGGACAATGAGCAGTTCTTC
>TRBJ2-7|NA|NA|TRBV19
CASSITGSSYEQYF
TGTGCCAGTAGTATCACCGGATCTTCCTACGAGCAGTACTTC
>TRBJ2-1|TRBD2|many|TRBV27
CASSPHFFWREGRNEQFF
TGTGCCAGCAGTCCCCATTTCTTTTGGCGGGAGGGCCGGAATGAGCAGTTCTTC
>TRBJ1-5|TRBD1|NA|TRBV20-1
CSARNRGAAGPQHF
TGCAGTGCTAGAAACAGGGGCGCCGCGGGGCCCCAGCATTTT
>TRBJ1-4|TRBD1|NA|TRBV11-1
CASSPPLGQGPSGAGEKLFF
TGTGCCAGCAGCCCCCCGTTGGGACAGGGGCCGTCGGGGGCGGGTGAAAAACTGTTTTTT
>TRBJ2-7|TRBD2|many|TRBV3-1
CASSQSLTSGSAEQYF
TGTGCCAGCAGCCAGAGCCTAACTAGCGGGAGTGCCGAGCAGTACTTC
>TRBJ2-1|NA|many|TRBV24-1
CATSEPNDRLSSYNEQFF
TGTGCCACCAGTGAACCAAACGACAGACTGAGCTCCTACAATGAGCAGTTCTTC
>TRBJ1-5|NA|many|TRBV7-9
CASSFGPRGQQPQHF
TGTGCCAGCAGCTTCGGTCCCAGAGGACAACAGCCCCAGCATTTT
>TRBJ2-3|NA|many|TRBV4-1
CASSHVTDTQYF
TGCGCCAGCAGCCATGTCACAGATACGCAGTATTTT
>TRBJ2-2|TRBD1|many|TRBV9
CASSVTGTGVRELFF
TGTGCCAGCAGCGTAACCGGGACAGGGGTACGGGAGCTGTTTTTT
>TRBJ1-6|TRBD1|NA|TRBV20-1
CCARDPRTGSSNSPLHF
TGCTGTGCTAGAGATCCCCGGACAGGGAGTTCTAATTCACCCCTCCACTTT
>TRBJ2-3|NA|many|TRBV20-1
CSARQGNAIGADTQYF
TGCAGTGCTAGGCAGGGGAATGCGATAGGCGCAGATACGCAGTATTTT
>TRBJ2-5|NA|many|TRBV12-3/TRBV12-4
CASSFSRETQYF
TGTGCCAGCAGTTTTTCTAGAGAGACCCAGTACTTC
>TRBJ1-2|NA|many|TRBV20-1
CSARGQKNYGYTF
TGCAGTGCTAGGGGACAAAAAAACTATGGCTACACCTTC
>TRBJ2-6|NA|NA|TRBV4-2
CASSQVRSGANVLTF
TGTGCCAGCAGCCAAGTCCGCTCTGGGGCCAACGTCCTGACTTTC
>TRBJ1-1|TRBD1|many|TRBV7-2
CASSPGQGTEAFF
TGTGCCAGCAGCCCTGGACAGGGAACTGAAGCTTTCTTT
>TRBJ2-7|NA|many|TRBV5-1
CASSLDGSDGYEQYF
TGCGCCAGCAGCTTGGATGGGTCAGATGGCTACGAGCAGTACTTC
>TRBJ2-2|NA|many|TRBV4-1
CASSQVRGGLRTGELFF
TGCGCCAGCAGCCAAGTAAGAGGGGGATTGAGGACCGGGGAGCTGTTTTTT
>TRBJ2-1|TRBD2|many|TRBV19
CASSTGTSAYNEQFF
TGTGCCAGTAGTACCGGGACTAGCGCATACAATGAGCAGTTCTTC
>TRBJ2-3|NA|many|TRBV20-1
CSAPRGGLIDRGQYF
TGCAGTGCCCCGAGAGGAGGGCTAATCGATCGGGGGCAGTATTTT
>TRBJ2-6|NA|many|TRBV7-3
CASSLLGSSSGANVLTF
TGTGCCAGCAGCTTACTAGGGTCTTCGTCGGGGGCCAACGTCCTGACTTTC
>TRBJ2-3|NA|many|TRBV7-6
CASSLVRSSTDTQYF
TGTGCCAGCAGCTTAGTTCGGTCTAGCACAGATACGCAGTATTTT
>TRBJ2-3|NA|many|TRBV5-1
CASSLEGRFGDTQYF
TGCGCCAGCAGCTTGGAGGGCAGATTTGGAGATACGCAGTATTTT
>TRBJ1-3|TRBD1|many|TRBV4-1
CASSRAQGFGNTIYF
TGCGCCAGCAGCCGAGCACAGGGGTTTGGAAACACCATATATTTT
>TRBJ2-5|TRBD2|many|TRBV4-2
CASSQGIAGEGQETQYF
TGTGCCAGCAGCCAGGGGATAGCGGGAGAGGGACAAGAGACCCAGTACTTC
>TRBJ2-7|TRBD1|many|TRBV6-1
CASSRTGGRDEQYF
TGTGCCAGCAGTCGTACAGGGGGTAGGGACGAGCAGTACTTC
>TRBJ1-2|NA|many|TRBV28
CAIEPGGRRFYGYTF
TGTGCCATTGAACCCGGCGGCAGACGATTCTATGGCTACACCTTC
>TRBJ2-5|TRBD2|many|TRBV28
CASVKREGQETQYF
TGTGCCAGCGTCAAGCGGGAGGGACAAGAGACCCAGTACTTC
>TRBJ1-1|TRBD1|many|TRBV2
CASTPGQGVSNTEAFF
TGTGCCAGCACACCGGGACAGGGGGTTTCGAACACTGAAGCTTTCTTT
>TRBJ1-1|NA|many|TRBV7-2
CASSLRWGGTEAFF
TGTGCCAGCAGCTTAAGGTGGGGAGGCACTGAAGCTTTCTTT
>TRBJ2-1|TRBD2|many|TRBV7-2
CASTWTSGDSEQFF
TGTGCCAGCACCTGGACTAGCGGGGATAGTGAGCAGTTCTTC